This TCR beta chain is from a study of T cell changes during pregnancy in multiple sclerosis. Here immunoSEQ multiplex PCR was the method, and the copy in TCRdb shows in-frame clones only, minus some. The sample consists of about 40,000 clones, more than 75% of them appearing once. The sample consisted of PBMCs (not recorded whether the cells were cultured). The receptor comes from a female donor with multiple sclerosis, enrolled in a pregnancy study.

The CDR3 reads CASSYLKIGALGGYTF. In DNA, the CDR3 is TGTGCCAGCAGTTATCTTAAAATTGGGGCCCTTGGAGGCTACACCTTC. The chain uses TRBV6-5 and TRBJ1-2; weak D call: TRBD1 (5 bases). V was trimmed by 3 bases and J by 8 bases, leaving 22 bases between them. This CDR3 region has 16 residues. Per germline, CDR1 MNHEY and CDR2 SVGAGI.